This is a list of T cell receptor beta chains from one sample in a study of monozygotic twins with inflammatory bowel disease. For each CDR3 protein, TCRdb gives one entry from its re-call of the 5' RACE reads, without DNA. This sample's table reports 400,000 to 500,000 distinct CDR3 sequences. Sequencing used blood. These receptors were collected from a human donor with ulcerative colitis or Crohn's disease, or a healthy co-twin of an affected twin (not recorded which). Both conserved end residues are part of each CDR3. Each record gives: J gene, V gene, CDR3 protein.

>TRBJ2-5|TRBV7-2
CASSLDRGEGETQYF
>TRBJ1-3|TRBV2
CASSEVRTAGNTIYF
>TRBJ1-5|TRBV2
CASSFGQGGQPQHF
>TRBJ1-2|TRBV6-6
CASRSPGQGVGYTF
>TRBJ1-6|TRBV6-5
CASSYSSGLASYNSPLHF
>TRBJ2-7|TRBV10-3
CAIRSGAGYEQYF
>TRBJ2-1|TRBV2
CASSFLADTVNEQFF
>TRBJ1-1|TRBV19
CASTKQTEAFF
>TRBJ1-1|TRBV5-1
CASSDRGPTEAFF
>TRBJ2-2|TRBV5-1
CASSSGGVRAKTGELFF
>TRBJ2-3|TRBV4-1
CASSQDRGANTDTQYF
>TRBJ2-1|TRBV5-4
CASSSPSGRSTNEQFF
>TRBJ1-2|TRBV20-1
CSARGANYGYTF
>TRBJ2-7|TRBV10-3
CAISRTGFYEQYF
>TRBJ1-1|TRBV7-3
CASRVGGSNTEAFF
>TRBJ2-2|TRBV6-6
CASTTANTGELFF
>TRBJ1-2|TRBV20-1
CSAGTANYGYTF
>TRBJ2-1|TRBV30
CAWGGGIEQFF
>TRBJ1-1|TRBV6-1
CASSRHGALNTEAFF
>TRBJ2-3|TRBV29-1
CSVDWSGSSDTQYF
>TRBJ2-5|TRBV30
CAWSSYLKETQYF
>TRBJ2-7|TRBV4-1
CAGSQDRNSGSFSRTYEQYF
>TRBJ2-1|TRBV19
CASSIPPGEQFF
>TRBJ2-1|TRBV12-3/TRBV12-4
CASSLVGRGNEQFF
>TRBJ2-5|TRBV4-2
CASSQANRNGQETQYF
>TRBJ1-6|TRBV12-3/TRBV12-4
CASSLDRPLLHF
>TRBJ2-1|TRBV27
CASSFGTGYNEQFF
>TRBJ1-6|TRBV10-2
CASSERDTFNSPLHF
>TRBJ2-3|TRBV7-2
CASSLAGTSGFTDTQYF
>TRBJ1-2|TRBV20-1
CSARARDRGNYGYTF
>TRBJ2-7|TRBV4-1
CASTSTGTGVDEQYF
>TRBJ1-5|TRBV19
CASRASGGERSNQPQHF
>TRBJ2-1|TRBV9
CASSVVKGGTYNEQFF
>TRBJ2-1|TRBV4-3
CASSQDIPASGNNEQFF
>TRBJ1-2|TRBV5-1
CASSQGTAEVNGYTF
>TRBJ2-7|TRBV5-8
CASSFGRTYEQYF
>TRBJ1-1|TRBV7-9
CASSPDGAGHTEAFF
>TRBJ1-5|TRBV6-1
CASSATPKTQPQHF
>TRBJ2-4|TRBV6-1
CASSPGVWGKNIQYF
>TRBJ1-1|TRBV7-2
CASSYPLAPEAFF
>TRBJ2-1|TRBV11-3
CASSRSTSGSSEQFF
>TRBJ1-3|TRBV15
CATSGNLPLGSGNTIYF
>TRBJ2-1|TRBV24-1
CATPDTRVAGEPGYNEQFF
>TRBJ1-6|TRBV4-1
CASSHAGFGLLYNSPLHF
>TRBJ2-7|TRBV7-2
CASSLEAGAPYEQYF
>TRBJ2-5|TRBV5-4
CASGNTAQETQYF
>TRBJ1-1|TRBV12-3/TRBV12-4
CASSSRVGQGLNTEAFF
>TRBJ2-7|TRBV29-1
CSVAEGTGREQYF
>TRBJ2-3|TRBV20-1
CSANSGRTTDTQYF
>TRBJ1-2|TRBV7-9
CASSILGTPYGYTF
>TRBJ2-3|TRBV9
CASSVLAASTDTQYF
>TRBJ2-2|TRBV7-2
CASSLAPKGNLFF
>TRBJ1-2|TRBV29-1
CSVVRGYGYTF
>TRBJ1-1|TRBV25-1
CASSGPLQGLGTEAFF